Listed here are 14 T cell receptor beta chains from one sample, sequenced in a study of T cells in Graves' hyperthyroidism and ophthalmopathy. RNA transcripts yielded amplified TCR beta CDR3 regions. HTBI primers were used for first-round RT-PCR of the TCR CDR3. One entry per CDR3 protein results from TCRdb running MiXCR on the multiplex PCR reads. The data hold about 640,000 distinct CDR3 sequences, with around 20% observed a single time. What was sequenced was blood. Receptor source: a man younger than 40 with Graves' ophthalmopathy.

V gene TRBV20-1 combines with J gene TRBJ2-2, with D possibly matching TRBD2 (6 bases). The CDR3 sequence is 19 residues long. Germline loops: CDR1 DFQATT, CDR2 SNEGSKA (reference sequence). Trimming shortened V by 0 bases and J by 6 bases, and 26 bases separated the two germline ends. CDR3 nucleotides: TGCAGTGCTAGAGATCGGGCTGGGGGATCTAGCGATCTGGCCGGGGAGCTGTTTTTT. Protein sequence: CSARDRAGGSSDLAGELFF.

This clonotype was observed a few times. The DNA of the CDR3 is TGTGCCAGCAGCTTAGACCGCCTAGAAGCCGGGGAGCTGTTTTTT. As protein: CASSLDRLEAGELFF. The genes are TRBV11-2 and TRBJ2-2; D not certain. Germline lookup yields CDR1 SGHAT and CDR2 FQNNGV. This CDR3 region has 15 residues. V lost 0 bases and J lost 6, with 11 bases in between. The full variable domain, in which reference TRBV11-2 and TRBJ2-2 provide the parts outside the CDR3, is EAGVAQSPRYKIIEKRQSVAFWCNPISGHATLYWYQQILGQGPKLLIQFQNNGVVDDSQLPKDRFSAERLKGVDSTLKIQPAKLEDSAVYLCASSLDRLEAGELFFGEGSRLTVL.

This clonotype has more than one count but fewer than ten. The chain employs TRBV19 and TRBJ2-7; perhaps TRBD1 as D (5 bases). The V gene's germline CDR1 is LNHDA and CDR2 SQIVND (reference sequence). The V end was cut by 4 bases, the J end by 4 bases, with 14 bases between. This CDR3 contains 14 residues. The CDR3: CASSTPGNSYEQYF. CDR3 sequence (DNA): TGTGCCAGTAGTACCCCAGGGAATTCGTACGAGCAGTACTTC.

CDR3 sequence: CASSPGLEYGYTF. As DNA, the CDR3 is TGTGCCAGTAGTCCAGGGTTGGAATATGGCTACACCTTC. V usage is TRBV19 and J usage is TRBJ1-2; D is perhaps TRBD1 (5 bases). V was shortened by 5 bases and J by 5 bases, with 12 bases between the two germline ends. Germline-derived CDR1 and CDR2 are LNHDA and SQIVND (reference sequence). The CDR3 has 13 amino acids.

This clonotype was found a few times. V gene TRBV7-2 combines with J gene TRBJ1-6; D gene uncertain. Trimming removed 3 bases from V and 7 bases from J, with 13 bases in between. The CDR3 is 15 residues long. The germline V gene has CDR1 SGHTA and CDR2 FQGNSA. CDR3 residues: CASSFGSSPNSPLHF. The CDR3 DNA sequence: TGTGCCAGCAGCTTCGGTTCATCTCCCAATTCACCCCTCCACTTT.

This clonotype was seen repeatedly, ten times or more. The chain employs TRBV13 and TRBJ2-1, with 8 bases matching TRBD2. Germline CDR1 PRHDT, CDR2 FYEKMQ (reference sequence). The CDR3 is made up of 17 amino acids. Trimming at V came to 0 bases and at J to 6 bases, leaving 10 bases not matched to a gene. This CDR3 reads CASSLGLPGGPVNEQFF. In nucleotides, the CDR3 is TGTGCCAGCAGCTTAGGCTTGCCGGGAGGGCCGGTCAATGAGCAGTTCTTC.

Only a few counts were recorded for this clonotype. The chain is built from TRBV4-1 and TRBJ1-5; no clear D gene. The V end was cut by 4 bases, the J end by 1 base, with 20 bases between. Germline CDR1 MGHRA, CDR2 YSYEKL. The CDR3 length is 18 residues. This CDR3 is CASSLSVGVGKSNQPQHF. DNA for the CDR3: TGCGCCAGCAGCCTCAGCGTGGGCGTTGGAAAAAGCAATCAGCCCCAGCATTTT.

The V call is TRBV11-2, the J call TRBJ2-1; D remains unclear. The V end lost 1 base, the J end lost 9 bases, and 7 bases lay between the germline ends. The CDR3 extends over 12 amino acids. The germline V gene has CDR1 SGHAT and CDR2 FQNNGV. DNA for the CDR3: TGTGCCAGCAGCTTAGTGGTGGGTGAGCAGTTCTTC. It is translated as CASSLVVGEQFF.

The chain joins TRBV4-3 to TRBJ2-2; a possible D gene is TRBD2 (5 bases). The V end lost 0 bases, the J end lost 1 base, and 9 bases lay between the germline ends. CDR1 is LGHNA, CDR2 YSLEER, per germline. This CDR3 has 16 amino acids. Here the CDR3 DNA reads TGCGCCAGCAGCCAAGATCCGGGGTGGAACACCGGGGAGCTGTTTTTT. Amino acid sequence: CASSQDPGWNTGELFF.

This clonotype occurred many times. The rearrangement links TRBV3-1 to TRBJ1-2, with no clear D. The CDR3 is 14 amino acids. Germline V gene sequence: CDR1 LGHDT, CDR2 YNNKEL (reference sequence). Trimming left V 1 base short and J 6 bases short, with 12 bases between. The chain's CDR3 is CASSQGGRSDGYTF. The CDR3 DNA is TGTGCCAGCAGCCAAGGAGGGAGATCCGATGGCTACACCTTC.

Only a few counts were recorded for this clonotype. The gene calls are TRBV18 and TRBJ2-1; 13 nucleotides agree with TRBD2. The germline V gene has CDR1 KGHSH and CDR2 LQKENI. There are 19 residues in the CDR3. Trimming took 3 bases from V and 0 from J; bases not matched to a gene: 8. The CDR3 region has the DNA TGTGCCAGCTCACCCTTGACTAGCGGGGGGCCTAGCTCCTACAATGAGCAGTTCTTC. The encoded protein is CASSPLTSGGPSSYNEQFF.

The genes are TRBV6-1 and TRBJ2-1; 9 nucleotides match TRBD2. This CDR3 spans 14 amino acids. V shed 6 bases and J 5 bases; nucleotides not matched to a gene: 5. Germline V lookup: CDR1 MNHNS, CDR2 SASEGT. CDR3 nucleotides: TGTGCCAGCAGCGGGACTAGCAAGGACAATGAGCAGTTCTTC. It encodes CASSGTSKDNEQFF.

The chain couples TRBV6-1 to TRBJ2-2; 9 positions match TRBD1. The CDR3 covers 16 residues. V gave up 3 bases and J gave up 7 bases; unmatched junction bases: 9. Germline V gene lookup returns CDR1 MNHNS and CDR2 SASEGT. This CDR3 reads CASSDPYRGRLGELFF. DNA of the CDR3: TGTGCCAGCAGTGACCCTTACAGGGGGCGGCTCGGGGAGCTGTTTTTT.

This clonotype was detected a few times. The V and J genes are TRBV5-6 and TRBJ2-7, with 12 bases fitting TRBD2. The CDR3 sequence is 16 residues long. CDR1 and CDR2 (germline): SGHDT, YYEEEE. With V trimmed by 4 bases and J by 0 bases, 5 bases remained unmatched. CDR3 residues: CASSIQGLAGSYEQYF. CDR3 DNA: TGTGCCAGCAGCATTCAGGGACTAGCGGGCTCCTACGAGCAGTACTTC.